This T cell receptor (beta chain) came from a study of cytomegalovirus exposure and HLA in healthy donors (dated 2017 in TCRdb). In terms of the full investigation: According to a later analysis, the roughly 120 validation repertoires were produced on the same platform as the 680 or so repertoires of the first cohort. Besides the first cohort of roughly 640 subjects, a separate validation cohort made up of 120 different subjects was used. The study combined high-throughput TCR immunosequencing, statistical association of individual TCRs with disease status, and machine learning to predict cytomegalovirus infection status. The study was designed to test whether signatures of past pathogen exposure could be identified by cataloging public T cell receptors.

Points on this clone: Its antigen is unknown. No qualities accompany the bases; no much larger clone lies one base away.

What the study reported, not specific to this receptor: The study listed 150 to 200 TCR beta chains as associated with cytomegalovirus. Of the cluster scores, approximately 95% were above 0 in a later analysis, which found that TCRs clustered in the first cohort also tended to co-occur in the 120 validation repertoires. A later analysis lacked HLA typing for the validation cohort, so it scored co-occurrence in that cohort across all 120 or so repertoires. The authors suggested that the approach could potentially be generalized to other disease states and immunological phenotypes. A few of the identified cytomegalovirus-associated TCR beta chains were confirmed in vitro to be specific for cytomegalovirus antigens. Most TCR sequences were observed very rarely across donors, whereas some public TCRs were present in many individuals. The classifier was reported to diagnose cytomegalovirus status with high specificity and sensitivity in both the original and validation cohorts.

Separate from the approximately 670-subject first cohort, the validation cohort of 95 to 150 subjects was the group to which the donors belonged. The CDR3 holds 16 amino acids from the cysteine to the phenylalanine. Kept here is only the CDR3 DNA, which spans 48 bases and is read in frame from base 1. The germline V gene gives CDR1 as SGHAT and CDR2 as FQNNGV. Trimming takes 5 bases from V and 4 bases from J, and the germline ends sit 20 bases apart. Preparation of the library involved the immunoSEQ multiplex PCR assay. Regarding the original processing steps: A statistical classification framework was built for diagnosing cytomegalovirus status from the catalog of TCR beta chain sequences. The clones in this table, taken by TCRdb from immuneACCESS, are in-frame only. Not every clone is retained; where verified, under half of the shortfall comes from an unresolved V gene, and the cause of the rest is unknown. V, J and clone size derive from that table, while D and trimming were established from the DNA sequence. This sample lists about 160,000 clones; roughly 84% were detected once. Around 9.6% of the sample is in the top ten clones.

The source of this sequence is a man aged 25-45 years in good health and CMV-seropositive. The chain is assembled from TRBV11-2 and TRBJ1-2, with TRBD1 as a weak D call on 6 bases. The sample comprised PBMCs. At the DNA level, the sequence is TGTGCCAGCAGCCAAAGTAGCGGGGGCCTTCCCTATGGCTACACCTTC. It translates to CASSQSSGGLPYGYTF.